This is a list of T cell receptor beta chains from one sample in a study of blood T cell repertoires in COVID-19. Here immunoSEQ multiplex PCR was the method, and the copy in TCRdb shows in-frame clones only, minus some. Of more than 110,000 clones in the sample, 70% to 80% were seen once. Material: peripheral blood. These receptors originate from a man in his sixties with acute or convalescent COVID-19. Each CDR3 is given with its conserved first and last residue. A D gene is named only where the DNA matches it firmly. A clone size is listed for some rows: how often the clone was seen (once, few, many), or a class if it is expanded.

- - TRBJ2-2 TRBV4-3 CASSQTPRGDAGELFF TGCGCCAGCAGCCAAACCCCCAGGGGCGACGCCGGGGAGCTGTTTTTT
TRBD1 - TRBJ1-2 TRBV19 CASKQGADYGYTF TGTGCCAGTAAGCAGGGGGCGGACTATGGCTACACCTTC
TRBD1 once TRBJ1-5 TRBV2 CASSLGHLRGLNQPQHF TGTGCCAGCAGTCTAGGACATTTAAGGGGGCTAAATCAGCCCCAGCATTTT
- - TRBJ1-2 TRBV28 CASSFAPNYGYTF TGTGCCAGCAGTTTCGCGCCTAACTATGGCTACACCTTC
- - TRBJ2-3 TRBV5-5 CASSFTPVSPGTDTQYF TGTGCCAGCAGCTTTACCCCCGTCAGTCCAGGCACAGATACGCAGTATTTT
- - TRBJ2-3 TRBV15 CATSRDKRSTDTQYF TGTGCCACCAGCAGAGATAAGCGTAGCACAGATACGCAGTATTTT
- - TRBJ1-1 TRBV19 CASSPSEGSEAFF TGTGCCAGTAGCCCCTCGGAGGGTTCTGAAGCTTTCTTT
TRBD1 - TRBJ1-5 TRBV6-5 CASRGTGNSNQPQHF TGTGCCAGCAGGGGGACAGGGAATAGCAATCAGCCCCAGCATTTT
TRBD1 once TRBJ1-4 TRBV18 CASSPSGTVDATNEKLFF TGTGCCAGCTCACCATCCGGGACAGTCGATGCAACTAATGAAAAACTGTTTTTT
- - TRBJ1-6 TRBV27 CASSSSNSPLHF TGTGCCAGCAGTTCCAGTAATTCACCCCTCCACTTT
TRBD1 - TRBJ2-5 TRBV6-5 CASSPGQGLTQYF TGTGCCAGCAGTCCGGGACAGGGGTTGACCCAGTACTTC
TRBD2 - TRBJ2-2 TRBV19 CASRIKLAGPGELFF TGTGCCAGTCGAATAAAACTAGCGGGACCAGGGGAGCTGTTTTTT
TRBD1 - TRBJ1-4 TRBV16 CASRTRGTAPTNEKLFF TGTGCCAGCAGGACCAGGGGGACAGCTCCAACTAATGAAAAACTGTTTTTT
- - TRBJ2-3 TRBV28 CASSLRVGGTDTQYF TGTGCCAGCAGTTTGCGGGTGGGAGGCACAGATACGCAGTATTTT
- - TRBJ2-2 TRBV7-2 CASSLAPTTSNTGELFF TGTGCCAGCAGCTTAGCCCCGACGACTTCGAACACCGGGGAGCTGTTTTTT
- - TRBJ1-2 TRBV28 CASSLPGFSSGYTF TGTGCCAGCAGTTTACCAGGGTTCTCTTCTGGCTACACCTTC
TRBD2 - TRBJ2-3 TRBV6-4 CASSGLAGTGTQYF TGTGCCAGCAGTGGGCTAGCGGGCACGGGCACGCAGTATTTT
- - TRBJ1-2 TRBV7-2 CASSSHPRPLYGYTF TGTGCCAGCAGCTCGCACCCTAGACCCCTCTATGGCTACACCTTC
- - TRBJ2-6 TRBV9 CASSVTPTSSGANVLTF TGTGCCAGCAGCGTAACCCCGACAAGCTCTGGGGCCAACGTCCTGACTTTC
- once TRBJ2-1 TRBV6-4 CASSISGTSYNEQFF TGTGCCAGCAGTATCTCCGGGACAAGCTACAATGAGCAGTTCTTC
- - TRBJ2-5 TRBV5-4 CASSLDPEETQYF TGTGCCAGCAGCTTGGATCCCGAAGAGACCCAGTACTTC
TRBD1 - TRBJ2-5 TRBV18 CASSPNRGQETQYF TGTGCCAGCTCTCCAAACAGGGGGCAAGAGACCCAGTACTTC